This is a list of T cell receptor beta chains from one sample in a study of blood T cell repertoires in COVID-19. Profiled with immunoSEQ multiplex PCR; TCRdb holds only in-frame clones, not every one. The table shows under 100,000 clones, with 85% to 95% occurring only once. Sequencing was carried out using peripheral blood. These receptors were obtained from a woman in her sixties or seventies with active COVID-19. Each CDR3 is given with its conserved first and last residue. A D gene is named only where the DNA matches it firmly. Size is stated for part of the rows, as once, few or many counts, or as a class when the clone is expanded.

abundance: once
v_gene: TRBV5-1
j_gene: TRBJ2-3
d_gene: -
len: 16
CDR3aa: CASSLEIGGITDTQYF
CDR3nt: TGCGCCAGCAGCTTGGAAATCGGAGGGATCACAGATACGCAGTATTTT

abundance: -
v_gene: TRBV10-2
j_gene: TRBJ2-7
d_gene: -
len: 14
CDR3aa: CASSTQGSTYEQYF
CDR3nt: TGCGCCAGCTCTACCCAGGGTTCAACCTACGAGCAGTACTTC

abundance: -
v_gene: TRBV24-1
j_gene: TRBJ2-2
d_gene: TRBD1
len: 15
CDR3aa: CATRSDRGRTGELFF
CDR3nt: TGTGCCACCAGATCGGACAGGGGAAGAACCGGGGAGCTGTTTTTT

abundance: -
v_gene: TRBV4-1
j_gene: TRBJ2-1
d_gene: -
len: 15
CDR3aa: CASSLLPISYNEQFF
CDR3nt: TGCGCCAGCAGCCTTCTGCCTATCTCCTACAATGAGCAGTTCTTC

abundance: -
v_gene: TRBV28
j_gene: TRBJ2-1
d_gene: -
len: 14
CDR3aa: CASSLPGLPNEQFF
CDR3nt: TGTGCCAGCAGTTTGCCAGGACTCCCCAATGAGCAGTTCTTC

abundance: -
v_gene: TRBV5-1
j_gene: TRBJ2-7
d_gene: -
len: 15
CDR3aa: CASSLMDPRAYEQYF
CDR3nt: TGCGCCAGCAGCTTGATGGACCCCAGGGCCTACGAGCAGTACTTC

abundance: -
v_gene: TRBV3-1/TRBV3-2
j_gene: TRBJ2-7
d_gene: TRBD1
len: 13
CDR3aa: CASSLSTGGPQFF
CDR3nt: TGTGCCAGCAGCCTTTCGACAGGGGGACCACAATTTTTC

abundance: -
v_gene: TRBV28
j_gene: TRBJ2-7
d_gene: TRBD2
len: 16
CDR3aa: CASSLWASGGLYEQYF
CDR3nt: TGTGCCAGCAGTTTATGGGCTAGCGGGGGTCTCTACGAGCAGTACTTC

abundance: -
v_gene: TRBV19
j_gene: TRBJ1-1
d_gene: TRBD1
len: 15
CDR3aa: CASSGRTGMNTEAFF
CDR3nt: TGTGCCAGTAGTGGAAGGACAGGCATGAACACTGAAGCTTTCTTT

abundance: -
v_gene: TRBV24-1
j_gene: TRBJ2-7
d_gene: -
len: 15
CDR3aa: CATSDFGQGRGEQYF
CDR3nt: TGTGCCACCAGTGATTTTGGCCAGGGCAGGGGCGAGCAGTACTTC

abundance: -
v_gene: TRBV5-4
j_gene: TRBJ2-5
d_gene: TRBD2
len: 17
CDR3aa: CASSLSNGGALMETQYF
CDR3nt: TGTGCCAGCAGCTTGTCGAACGGGGGGGCTTTAATGGAGACCCAGTACTTC

abundance: -
v_gene: TRBV14
j_gene: TRBJ1-2
d_gene: -
len: 14
CDR3aa: CASSLTLGAHGHTF
CDR3nt: TGTGCCAGCAGCCTCACGTTGGGGGCACATGGCCACACCTTC

abundance: -
v_gene: TRBV28
j_gene: TRBJ2-2
d_gene: TRBD1
len: 16
CDR3aa: CASSLTGQGRGGELFF
CDR3nt: TGTGCCAGCAGTTTAACAGGACAGGGGAGGGGCGGGGAGCTGTTTTTT

abundance: -
v_gene: TRBV7-2
j_gene: TRBJ2-5
d_gene: TRBD2
len: 17
CDR3aa: CASSLRMTSGGQETQYF
CDR3nt: TGTGCCAGCAGCCTACGAATGACTAGCGGGGGCCAAGAGACCCAGTACTTC